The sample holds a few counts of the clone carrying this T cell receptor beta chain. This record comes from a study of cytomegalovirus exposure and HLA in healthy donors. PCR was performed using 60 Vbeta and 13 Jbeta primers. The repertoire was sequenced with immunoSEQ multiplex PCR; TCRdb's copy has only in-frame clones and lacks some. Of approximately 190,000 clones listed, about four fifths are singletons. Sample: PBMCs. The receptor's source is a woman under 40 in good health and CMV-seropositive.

CDR3 nucleotide sequence: TGTGCCACCAGCAGACCAAGGGGTGGGGGAGCGGGGGGGAAAACTAGCACAGATACGCAGTATTTT. Its protein is CATSRPRGGGAGGKTSTDTQYF. The chain links TRBV15 to TRBJ2-3, with TRBD2 matching over 10 bases. V trimming: 2 bases; J trimming: 0 bases; junction bases outside the gene matches: 20. CDR3 length: 22 amino acids. The germline V gene has CDR1 LNHNV and CDR2 YYDKDF (reference sequence).